This is a list of T cell receptor beta chains from one sample in a study of T-cell reconstitution after alpha-beta-depleted transplantation in children. Each CDR3 protein is one row after TCRdb ran MiXCR on the PCR reads. This table holds tens of thousands of distinct CDR3 sequences, about a tenth found once. This specimen consisted of PBMCs from the stem cell graft donor, obtained from the stem cell graft. These receptors were collected from a human donor who donated a stem cell graft to a child with chronic granulomatous disease. Each CDR3 is given without its conserved first and last residue. Each record gives: V gene, CDR3 length, CDR3 protein.

v_gene: TRBV29-1
len: 11
CDR3aa: SVELGVTGELF

v_gene: TRBV28
len: 11
CDR3aa: ASSSGPGYEQY

v_gene: TRBV5-5
len: 12
CDR3aa: ASSRIGPEETQY

v_gene: TRBV27
len: 15
CDR3aa: ASSPWRSPSSYNEQF

v_gene: TRBV29-1
len: 16
CDR3aa: SVIQPYLTGSSYNEQF

v_gene: TRBV5-1
len: 12
CDR3aa: ASSLEPLAETQY

v_gene: TRBV5-5
len: 14
CDR3aa: ASSFTGTDPPDTQY

v_gene: TRBV4-2
len: 12
CDR3aa: ASRTGAGTGELF

v_gene: TRBV12-3/TRBV12-4
len: 12
CDR3aa: ASRLTGAYSPLH

v_gene: TRBV11-2
len: 17
CDR3aa: ASSSQGTGVLGVVGELF

v_gene: TRBV3-1
len: 13
CDR3aa: ASSSGQGFVSGYT

v_gene: TRBV6-2/TRBV6-3
len: 11
CDR3aa: ASSYGAPNEQF

v_gene: TRBV9
len: 21
CDR3aa: ASSVNRESYEAGALSSTDTQY

v_gene: TRBV2
len: 10
CDR3aa: ASIGKSYEQY

v_gene: TRBV2
len: 12
CDR3aa: ARSYWTEQETQY

v_gene: TRBV5-6
len: 11
CDR3aa: ASRGHGRETQY

v_gene: TRBV29-1
len: 11
CDR3aa: SVEDSYTGELF

v_gene: TRBV20-1
len: 13
CDR3aa: SARVSSGRWNEQF

v_gene: TRBV2
len: 11
CDR3aa: ASSTILAGEQY

v_gene: TRBV14
len: 11
CDR3aa: ASSQEPWGAQY

v_gene: TRBV27
len: 10
CDR3aa: ASRGGGLEAF

v_gene: TRBV7-3
len: 11
CDR3aa: ASSPGRAGELF

v_gene: TRBV7-6
len: 13
CDR3aa: ASSERQGRNTEAF

v_gene: TRBV12-3/TRBV12-4
len: 15
CDR3aa: ASRWLGGPQRSNEQF

v_gene: TRBV4-2
len: 12
CDR3aa: ASSPGHPYYGYT

v_gene: TRBV29-1
len: 15
CDR3aa: SVGAMGQGLGSYEQY

v_gene: TRBV7-2
len: 13
CDR3aa: ASSQRTGTNSPLH

v_gene: TRBV7-9
len: 15
CDR3aa: ASSLGTGEYSNQPQH

v_gene: TRBV4-3
len: 12
CDR3aa: ASSQGDRGGEQF

v_gene: TRBV29-1
len: 12
CDR3aa: SVPRSGRAYEQF

v_gene: TRBV11-2
len: 15
CDR3aa: ASSWRGARGEHYEQY

v_gene: TRBV5-1
len: 12
CDR3aa: ASSLDRGTETQY

v_gene: TRBV28
len: 17
CDR3aa: ASRARTIFFGRATYEQY

v_gene: TRBV20-1
len: 11
CDR3aa: SVGWGGTDTQY

v_gene: TRBV12-3/TRBV12-4
len: 13
CDR3aa: ASSSPALSGNTIY

v_gene: TRBV5-1
len: 13
CDR3aa: ASSLTGNAGETQY

v_gene: TRBV7-3
len: 10
CDR3aa: ASSQYEGTQY

v_gene: TRBV15
len: 12
CDR3aa: ATRPASTQSEQF

v_gene: TRBV20-1
len: 13
CDR3aa: SARGVSGRGETQY

v_gene: TRBV27
len: 14
CDR3aa: ASSSTSGRSYNEQF

v_gene: TRBV11-2
len: 13
CDR3aa: ASSFSSGINNEQF

v_gene: TRBV5-1
len: 11
CDR3aa: ASSLRPQYEQF

v_gene: TRBV27
len: 11
CDR3aa: ASSPLGLAEQY

v_gene: TRBV5-1
len: 12
CDR3aa: ASSFEGDDYGYT

v_gene: TRBV20-1
len: 14
CDR3aa: SARQRRSSYNSPLH

v_gene: TRBV3-1
len: 12
CDR3aa: ASSPGLADYEQY

v_gene: TRBV14
len: 12
CDR3aa: ASKATGTGNTIY

v_gene: TRBV20-1
len: 13
CDR3aa: SAGERGGPRETQY

v_gene: TRBV12-3/TRBV12-4
len: 10
CDR3aa: ASTLGGDGYT

v_gene: TRBV5-1
len: 13
CDR3aa: ASHPAGGMNTEAF

v_gene: TRBV20-1
len: 12
CDR3aa: SARDVQGGQPQH

v_gene: TRBV6-5
len: 12
CDR3aa: ASTGPGGREKLF

v_gene: TRBV7-2
len: 12
CDR3aa: ASSLSPGADTQY

v_gene: TRBV20-1
len: 13
CDR3aa: SARGRSGLNTEAF

v_gene: TRBV14
len: 13
CDR3aa: ASSPKGGGKNIQY